This T cell receptor beta chain was recovered during a study of control samples from healthy donors and cancer patients. The junction had 8 bases not matched to a gene; V was cut back by 2 bases and J by 7 bases. This CDR3 has 15 amino acids. Per the germline V gene, CDR1 is MNHNY and CDR2 is SVGAGI (reference sequence). Clones were read by immunoSEQ multiplex PCR, and TCRdb kept only the in-frame ones, dropping some. The repertoire holds 180,000 or so clones, with around 92% as singletons. The J gene is TRBJ2-5, the V gene TRBV6-6, with 9 positions matching TRBD2. This TCR came from a woman aged 25 to 39 in good health. The sequencing input was blood. The CDR3 region is CASSYEFSGSGTQYF. CDR3 nucleotides: TGTGCCAGCAGTTACGAGTTTAGCGGGAGTGGGACCCAGTACTTC.